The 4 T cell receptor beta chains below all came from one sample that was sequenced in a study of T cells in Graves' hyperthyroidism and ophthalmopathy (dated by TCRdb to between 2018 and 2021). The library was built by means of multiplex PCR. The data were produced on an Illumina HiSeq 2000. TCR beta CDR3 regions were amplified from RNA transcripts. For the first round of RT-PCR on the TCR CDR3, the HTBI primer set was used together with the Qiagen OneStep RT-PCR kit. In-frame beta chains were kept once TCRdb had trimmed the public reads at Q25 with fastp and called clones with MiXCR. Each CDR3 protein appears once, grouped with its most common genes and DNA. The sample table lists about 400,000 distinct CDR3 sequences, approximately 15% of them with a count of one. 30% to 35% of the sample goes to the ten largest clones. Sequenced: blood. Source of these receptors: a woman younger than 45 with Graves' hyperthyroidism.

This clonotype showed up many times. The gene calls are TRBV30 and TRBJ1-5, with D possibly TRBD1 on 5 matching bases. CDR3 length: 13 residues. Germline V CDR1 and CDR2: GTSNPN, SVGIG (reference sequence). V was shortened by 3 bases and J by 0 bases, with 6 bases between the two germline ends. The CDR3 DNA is TGTGCCTGGAGACAGGATAGCAATCAGCCCCAGCATTTT. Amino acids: CAWRQDSNQPQHF.

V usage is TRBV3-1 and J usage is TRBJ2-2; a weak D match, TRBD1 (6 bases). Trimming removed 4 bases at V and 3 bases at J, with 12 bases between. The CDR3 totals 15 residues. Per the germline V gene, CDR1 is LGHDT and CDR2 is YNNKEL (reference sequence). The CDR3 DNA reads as TGTGCCAGCAGCCCCGGACAGAAATACACCGGGGAGCTGTTTTTT. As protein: CASSPGQKYTGELFF.

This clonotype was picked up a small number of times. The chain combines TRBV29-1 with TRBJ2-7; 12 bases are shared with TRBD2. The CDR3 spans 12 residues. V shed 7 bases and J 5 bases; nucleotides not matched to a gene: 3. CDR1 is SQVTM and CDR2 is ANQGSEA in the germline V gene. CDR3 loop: CSARTSGNEQYF. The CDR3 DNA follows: TGCAGCGCGAGGACTAGCGGGAACGAGCAGTACTTC.

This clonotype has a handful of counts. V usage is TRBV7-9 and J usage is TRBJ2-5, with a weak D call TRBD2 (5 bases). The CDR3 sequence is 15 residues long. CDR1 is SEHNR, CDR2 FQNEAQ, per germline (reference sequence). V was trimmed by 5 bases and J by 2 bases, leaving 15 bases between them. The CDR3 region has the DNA TGTGCCAGCAGCGGGCGAGCGGAAGTACAAGAGACCCAGTACTTC. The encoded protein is CASSGRAEVQETQYF.